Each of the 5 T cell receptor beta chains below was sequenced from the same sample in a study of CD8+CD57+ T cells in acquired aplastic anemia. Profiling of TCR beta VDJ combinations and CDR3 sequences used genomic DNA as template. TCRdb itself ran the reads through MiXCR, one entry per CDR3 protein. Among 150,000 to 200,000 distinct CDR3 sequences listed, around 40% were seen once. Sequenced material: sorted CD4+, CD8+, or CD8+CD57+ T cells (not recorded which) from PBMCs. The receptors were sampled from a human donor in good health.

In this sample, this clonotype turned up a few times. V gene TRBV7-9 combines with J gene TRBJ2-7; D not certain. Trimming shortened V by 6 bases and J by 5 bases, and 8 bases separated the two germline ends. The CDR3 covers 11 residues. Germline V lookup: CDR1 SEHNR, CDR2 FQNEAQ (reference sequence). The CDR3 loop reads CASRGFNEQYF. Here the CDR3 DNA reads TGTGCCAGCAGGGGCTTCAACGAGCAGTACTTC.

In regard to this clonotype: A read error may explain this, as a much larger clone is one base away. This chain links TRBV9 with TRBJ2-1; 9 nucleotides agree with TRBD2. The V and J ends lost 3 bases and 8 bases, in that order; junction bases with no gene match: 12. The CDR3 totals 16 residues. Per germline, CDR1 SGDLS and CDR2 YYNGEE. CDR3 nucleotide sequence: TGTGCCAGCAGCGCAGTGGGCGGGGGGGCTTTTTATGAGCAGTTCTTC. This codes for CASSAVGGGAFYEQFF.

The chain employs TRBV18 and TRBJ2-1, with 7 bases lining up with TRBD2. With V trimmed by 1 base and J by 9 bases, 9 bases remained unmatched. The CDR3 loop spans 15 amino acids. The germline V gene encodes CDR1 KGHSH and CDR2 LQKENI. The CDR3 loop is CASSPRRESGSEQFF. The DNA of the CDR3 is TGTGCCAGCTCACCACGGCGGGAGAGCGGCAGTGAGCAGTTCTTC.

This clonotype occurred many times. The CDR3 coding sequence is TGTGCCAGCAGCTTAGCGCAAAGGGGTTCACCCCTCCACTTT. It yields the protein CASSLAQRGSPLHF. V is TRBV7-6 and J is TRBJ1-6; a possible D gene is TRBD1 (5 bases). In germline, CDR1 is SGHVS, CDR2 FNYEAQ. V lost 0 bases, J lost 9 bases, and 9 bases lay in between. There are 14 residues in the CDR3.

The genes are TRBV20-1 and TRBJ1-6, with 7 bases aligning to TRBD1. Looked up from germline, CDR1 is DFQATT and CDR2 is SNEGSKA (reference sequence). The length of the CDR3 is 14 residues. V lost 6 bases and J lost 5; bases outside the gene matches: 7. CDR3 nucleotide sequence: TGCAGTGCGAACCCGGGACAGAATAATTCACCCCTCCACTTT. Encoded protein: CSANPGQNNSPLHF.